This T cell receptor (beta chain) was found in a study of blood T cell repertoires in COVID-19 (dated by TCRdb to the early 2020s). At the level of the whole study: Collaborator samples came from the United States, Italy and Spain and covered acute and convalescent phases of COVID-19. Where available, HLA class I and class II types were obtained from metadata supplied by the sample provider rather than from assay-based typing. The repertoires were released in a freely available public database meant as a resource for research on the immune response to SARS-CoV-2. The sample metadata nearly always contained a de-identified subject ID, COVID-19 status, age in years and sex. Samples came from the ongoing ImmuneRACE study (first 160 participants) plus 1,254 subjects from 6 global collaborators. The prospective study material was composed of cDNA or gDNA derived from T cells, B-cell-depleted T cells, or PBMCs. Subjects who had been exposed to COVID-19, were actively infected with it, or had recovered from it provided the deeply sampled blood TCRbeta repertoires that made up the dataset. The study at large found these results: How much clinical and demographic metadata was included differed by source and by participant, and the metadata was provided uncurated.

The CDR3, cysteine through phenylalanine, is 15 amino acids long. Solely the CDR3 DNA is kept, with 45 bases framed from the first base. Sequences MNHEY (CDR1) and SVGAGI (CDR2) are obtained from the germline V gene. Trimmed from V: 5 bases; trimmed from J: 2 bases; junction bases lacking a gene match: 9. A note on this clone: It has no known antigen specificity. Base qualities are not at hand, and no much larger clone is one base apart. This same CDR3 is encoded by further DNA sequences in the sample.

Whole blood was collected in K2EDTA tubes by collaborating institutions according to the institutions' own protocols. For TCRbeta analysis, collaborators shipped samples in one of three forms: frozen whole blood, isolated PBMCs, or DNA extracted from either of those sample types. TCRbeta CDR3 regions were amplified from genomic DNA by means of the immunoSEQ Assay, a bias-controlled multiplex PCR. The authors' analysis ran thus. The number of nucleated cells in each sample was estimated by amplification of reference gene primers within the assay. To quantify the absolute abundance of each unique TCRbeta CDR3 rearrangement, sequence reads were collapsed and filtered. For each sample, productive Simpson clonality was calculated by taking the square root of Simpson's diversity index across productive rearrangements. TCRdb took over this immuneACCESS table, retaining in-frame rearrangements with V and J assigned. Such tables are incomplete; in checked studies, under half of the missing clones stem from an unresolved V gene, and the remainder is unexplained. V and J calls plus clone size are reproduced from that table; the DNA served to infer D and trimming. This sample holds about 230,000 clones; 83% were observed only once. The ten most abundant clones make up around 8.9% of the sample.

The sequence derives from a middle-aged man with active or convalescent COVID-19. Sample: peripheral blood. The chain joins TRBV6-5 to TRBJ2-7; the junction holds 7 bases that match TRBD1. The bases are TGTGCCAGCAGTCCTTACCGGGACAGCACCTACGAGCAGTACTTC. It codes for CASSPYRDSTYEQYF.